The 24 T cell receptor beta chains in this list originate from one sample, sequenced in a study of T cells in Graves' hyperthyroidism and ophthalmopathy. The CDR3 regions of TCR beta were amplified from RNA transcripts. HTBI primers were employed in a first-round RT-PCR of the TCR CDR3. MiXCR, applied by TCRdb to the multiplex PCR reads, yields one record per CDR3 protein. The sample contains some 620,000 distinct CDR3 sequences, around 15% of which appear only once. Material for sequencing was blood. Source of these receptors: a woman in her twenties or thirties with Graves' hyperthyroidism.

This clonotype was observed at least ten times. V is TRBV20-1 and J is TRBJ1-5; no firm D call. Germline CDR1 and CDR2: DFQATT and SNEGSKA (reference sequence). V lost 1 base and J 0 bases, leaving 16 bases between the germline ends. The CDR3 contains 17 residues. CDR3 residues: CSARGLGTIDSNQPQHF. In DNA, the CDR3 is TGCAGTGCTAGAGGCCTAGGAACGATAGATAGCAATCAGCCCCAGCATTTT.

The rearrangement links TRBV6-2 or TRBV6-3 to TRBJ1-2; D possibly corresponds to TRBD1 (5 bases). In germline, CDR1 is MNHEY, CDR2 SVGEGT. V was clipped by 5 bases and J by 4 bases, with 14 bases between them. This CDR3 is 14 amino acids long. This CDR3 is CASSPRGIIYGYTF. Written as DNA, the CDR3 is TGTGCCAGCAGTCCACGGGGCATAATCTATGGCTACACCTTC.

This clonotype appeared many times. The V and J genes are TRBV12-3 or TRBV12-4 and TRBJ2-1; a possible D gene is TRBD2 (5 bases). This CDR3 is built from 13 residues. V was shortened by 5 bases and J by 14 bases, with 19 bases between the two germline ends. CDR3 loop: CASSPDGRRWEFF. CDR3 bases: TGTGCCAGCAGTCCTGACGGTAGGAGGTGGGAGTTCTTC.

This clonotype was detected only a few times. V and J are TRBV5-1 and TRBJ1-6; TRBD1 is a possible D gene (5 bases). Per germline, CDR1 SGHRS and CDR2 YFSETQ. The CDR3 consists of 16 residues. Trimming left V 0 bases short and J 9 bases short, with 16 bases between. In DNA, the CDR3 is TGCGCCAGCAGCTTGGACGGGACCCTAGCACCTTCACCCCTCCACTTT. Translation gives CASSLDGTLAPSPLHF.

In its sample, this clonotype was seen many times. The chain uses TRBV29-1 and TRBJ2-5; 7 bases line up with TRBD1. This CDR3 contains 14 residues. The germline V gene encodes CDR1 SQVTM and CDR2 ANQGSEA. Trimming at V came to 4 bases and at J to 4 bases, leaving 9 bases not matched to a gene. The CDR3 loop is CSVGGTALGETQYF. In DNA form, the CDR3 reads TGCAGCGTTGGGGGGACAGCCTTGGGAGAGACCCAGTACTTC.

The chain employs TRBV28 and TRBJ1-2, with D possibly matching TRBD1 (5 bases). The germline gives CDR1 MDHEN, CDR2 SYDVKM. V lost 8 bases and J lost 0, with 16 bases in between. CDR3 length: 15 amino acids. Here the CDR3 reads CASLRQGGSNYGYTF. DNA for the CDR3: TGTGCCAGCCTACGTCAGGGCGGCTCTAACTATGGCTACACCTTC.

This clonotype has more than one count but fewer than ten. At one boundary the junction diverges from the germline segment, which might be a read error. The rearrangement links TRBV12-3 or TRBV12-4 to TRBJ1-5, with no clear D. This CDR3 has 14 residues. The CDR3 nucleotides are TGTGCCAGCAGATTAGAGGGTAGCAATCAGCCCCAGCATTTT. Its protein product is CASRLEGSNQPQHF.

About this clonotype: Being one base from a much bigger clone, this may be a read error. The chain uses TRBV11-2 and TRBJ2-1, with D unresolved. Trimming removed 5 bases from V and 12 bases from J, with 14 bases in between. This CDR3 is 12 amino acids long. Germline lookup yields CDR1 SGHAT and CDR2 FQNNGV. The CDR3 sequence is CASSHWSVGQFF. As DNA, the CDR3 is TGTGCCAGCAGCCACTGGAGTGTTGGGCAGTTCTTC.

This clonotype has ten or more counts. This chain uses TRBV5-1 with TRBJ2-7; TRBD1 aligns across 9 bases. The V segment lost 1 base and the J segment 5 bases; nucleotides outside the gene matches: 4. This CDR3 has 14 residues. Germline CDR1 and CDR2: SGHRS and YFSETQ. The chain's CDR3 is CASSLPRDRDEQYF. The CDR3, as DNA: TGCGCCAGCAGCTTGCCAAGGGACAGGGACGAGCAGTACTTC.

This sequence joins TRBV12-3 or TRBV12-4 and TRBJ2-7, with D possibly TRBD1 on 5 matching bases. Trimming pared 9 bases from V and 5 bases from J, leaving 14 bases between. The CDR3 loop spans 12 amino acids. CDR3 protein: CASKDNSDEQYF. CDR3 DNA sequence: TGTGCCAGTAAGGACAATTCGGACGAGCAGTACTTC.

This clonotype has ten or more counts. The chain is built from TRBV20-1 and TRBJ2-3; D is unresolved. CDR3 length equals 13 residues. The V gene's germline CDR1 is DFQATT and CDR2 SNEGSKA (reference sequence). The V end was cut by 4 bases, the J end by 2 bases, with 10 bases between. The CDR3 coding sequence is TGCAGTGCTATCCCGGTAAACACAGATACGCAGTATTTT. Translation gives CSAIPVNTDTQYF.

This clonotype has only a few counts. The rearrangement links TRBV4-3 to TRBJ1-5; D not certain. V gave up 0 bases and J gave up 3 bases, with 9 bases separating them. Germline V gene sequence: CDR1 LGHNA, CDR2 YSLEER. There are 15 residues in the CDR3. Here the CDR3 DNA reads TGCGCCAGCAGCCAAGATCTTAGGTACAATCAGCCCCAGCATTTT. This gives the protein CASSQDLRYNQPQHF.

There are many counts of this clonotype. The rearrangement uses TRBV6-1 and TRBJ2-1, with D maybe TRBD2 (6 bases). Germline V gene lookup returns CDR1 MNHNS and CDR2 SASEGT. V was shortened by 5 bases and J by 4 bases, with 21 bases between the two germline ends. The CDR3 is 17 residues long. The CDR3 protein is CASSKVLGREIYNEQFF. The CDR3 nucleotides read TGTGCCAGCAGTAAGGTTCTCGGGAGAGAGATATACAATGAGCAGTTCTTC.

This clonotype has ten or more counts. The rearrangement links TRBV7-2 to TRBJ2-7; D remains ambiguous. The germline V and J ends were trimmed by 4 bases and 3 bases, with 10 bases remaining between them. The CDR3 runs 13 residues. Germline loops: CDR1 SGHTA, CDR2 FQGNSA. CDR3 in DNA: TGTGCCAGCAGCTCCCCGGGCATCTACGAGCAGTACTTC. This translates into CASSSPGIYEQYF.

This chain joins TRBV5-4 and TRBJ2-2, with 9 positions matching TRBD2. The CDR3 totals 16 residues. In germline, CDR1 is SGHNT, CDR2 YYREEE (reference sequence). Trimming cost V 4 bases and J 0 bases; bases outside gene matches: 4. The CDR3 DNA is TGTGCCAGCAGCCCCCGGACTAGCGCGAACACCGGGGAGCTGTTTTTT. This sequence encodes CASSPRTSANTGELFF.

This chain uses TRBV7-6 with TRBJ2-3, with D maybe TRBD2 (6 bases). Germline lookup yields CDR1 SGHVS and CDR2 FNYEAQ. V was shortened by 0 bases and J by 0 bases, with 13 bases between the two germline ends. The CDR3 is 17 residues long. The chain's CDR3 is CASSLAPAGPSTDTQYF. Here the CDR3 DNA reads TGTGCCAGCAGCTTAGCCCCTGCGGGACCTAGCACAGATACGCAGTATTTT.

There are many counts of this clonotype. The chain uses TRBV19 and TRBJ2-1, with D perhaps matching TRBD1 (6 bases). The CDR3 sequence is 15 residues long. Germline values: CDR1 LNHDA, CDR2 SQIVND (reference sequence). Trimming removed 7 bases at V and 2 bases at J, with 15 bases between. This chain's CDR3 is CASMEYAGAYNEQFF. In DNA, the CDR3 is TGTGCCAGTATGGAATACGCAGGGGCCTACAATGAGCAGTTCTTC. Using reference TRBV19 and TRBJ2-1 for the parts outside the CDR3, the full variable domain is DGGITQSPKYLFRKEGQNVTLSCEQNLNHDAMYWYRQDPGQGLRLIYYSQIVNDFQKGDIAEGYSVSREKKESFPLTVTSAQKNPTAFYLCASMEYAGAYNEQFFGPGTRLTVL.

Comment on this clonotype: This may come from a read error, since a much larger clone is one base off. The rearrangement joins TRBV6-5 to TRBJ1-4; D call uncertain. This CDR3 spans 14 amino acids. Trimming pared 2 bases from V and 0 bases from J, leaving 4 bases between. In germline, CDR1 is MNHEY, CDR2 SVGAGI. The CDR3: CASSYTTTNEKLFF. The CDR3 DNA is TGTGCCAGCAGTTACACGACAACTAATGAAAAACTGTTTTTT.

The table lists this clonotype with many counts. The chain links TRBV6-2 or TRBV6-3 to TRBJ2-2; 11 bases map to TRBD2. This CDR3 has 17 residues. CDR1 is MNHEY and CDR2 is SVGEGT in the germline V gene. The ends lost 5 bases at V and 4 bases at J; junction bases unmatched: 9. CDR3 sequence reads: CASSGPLTSGSTGELFF. CDR3 sequence (DNA): TGTGCCAGCAGTGGGCCACTCACTAGCGGGAGCACCGGGGAGCTGTTTTTT.

This clonotype was detected many times. The rearrangement joins TRBV12-3 or TRBV12-4 to TRBJ1-5; D may be TRBD1 (5 bases). CDR3 length: 14 amino acids. Trimming cost V 2 bases and J 5 bases, with 10 bases left between them. The CDR3 DNA reads TGTGCCAGCAGTTTAAGGGGAGTGGATCAGCCCCAGCATTTT. It translates to CASSLRGVDQPQHF.

There are a few counts of this clonotype. V gene TRBV24-1 combines with J gene TRBJ1-1; TRBD1 matches at 10 bases. Germline assignment: CDR1 KGHDR and CDR2 SFDVKD. Trimming removed 4 bases from V and 1 base from J; junction bases left unmatched: 8. CDR3 length: 17 amino acids. The CDR3 sequence: CATSDSATGGANTEAFF. CDR3 nucleotides: TGTGCCACCAGTGACTCCGCGACAGGGGGCGCGAACACTGAAGCTTTCTTT.

This rearrangement joins TRBV5-1 to TRBJ2-1; 7 bases line up with TRBD1. This CDR3 spans 17 amino acids. After removal of 3 bases from V and 5 bases from J, the junction contained 14 bases not matched to a gene. Germline-derived CDR1 and CDR2 are SGHRS and YFSETQ. For the CDR3, the DNA is TGCGCCAGCAGCTCGGCGAGGACAGGTGCAGAGAACAATGAGCAGTTCTTC. Encoded protein: CASSSARTGAENNEQFF.

A note on this clonotype: This may come from a read error, since a much larger clone is one base off. This chain links TRBV11-3 with TRBJ2-3; 7 bases line up with TRBD2. Germline V gene lookup returns CDR1 SGHNT and CDR2 YENEEA. CDR3 size: 15 residues. The CDR3 DNA is TGTGCCAGCACCAAGGGTCGCGGGAGCACAGATTCGCAGTATTTT. This sequence encodes CASTKGRGSTDSQYF.

V is TRBV20-1 and J is TRBJ2-2; no reliable D call. V lost 2 bases and J 5 bases, leaving 9 bases between the germline ends. Germline values: CDR1 DFQATT, CDR2 SNEGSKA (reference sequence). The CDR3 runs 13 residues. The CDR3 nucleotides read TGCAGTGCTAGACCCGCGCTGACCGGGGAGCTGTTTTTT. This gives the protein CSARPALTGELFF.